These 16 T cell receptor beta chains came from one sample sequenced in a study of beta chain features in type 1 diabetes. Expressed TCRB transcripts were sequenced because the entire RNA isolate underwent reverse transcription. Profiling relied on immunoSEQ multiplex PCR, and the TCRdb table lists in-frame clones only, not all of them. The data contain some 400,000 clones, around 15% of them singletons. Sample: naive CD4+ T cells from blood. Receptors originate from a woman younger than 35 in good health.

This clone was observed a handful of times. This chain links TRBV19 with TRBJ1-5; 9 nucleotides line up with TRBD1. V was clipped by 6 bases and J by 5 bases; unmatched bases: 8. The germline V gene has CDR1 LNHDA and CDR2 SQIVND (reference sequence). The CDR3 is 15 amino acids. The CDR3 loop reads CASRTSTGGYQPQHF. In DNA form, the CDR3 reads TGTGCCAGTAGAACTTCGACAGGGGGTTATCAGCCCCAGCATTTT.

The chain employs TRBV29-1 and TRBJ2-7, with 9 bases that match TRBD1. The CDR3 is 15 amino acids. Germline assignment: CDR1 SQVTM and CDR2 ANQGSEA. Trimming took 3 bases from V and 2 from J; bases not matched to a gene: 8. CDR3 coding DNA: TGCAGCGTTGATACTGGGACAGGGATCCCCTACGAGCAGTACTTC. This encodes CSVDTGTGIPYEQYF.

The chain joins TRBV5-1 to TRBJ1-2; no clear D. Trimming left V 1 base short and J 2 bases short, with 9 bases between. Germline values: CDR1 SGHRS, CDR2 YFSETQ. The CDR3 length is 14 residues. The CDR3 reads CASSLPGYNYGYTF. Written as DNA, the CDR3 is TGCGCCAGCAGCTTGCCGGGGTACAACTATGGCTACACCTTC.

This clone was detected a few times. CDR3: CASMQSADTQYF. The CDR3 bases are TGTGCCAGCATGCAGTCCGCAGATACGCAGTATTTT. V gene TRBV28 combines with J gene TRBJ2-3; D ambiguous. The CDR3 length is 12 residues. The ends were cut back, 7 bases at V and 4 bases at J, with 9 bases in the middle. Germline V lookup: CDR1 MDHEN, CDR2 SYDVKM.

The rearrangement links TRBV7-2 to TRBJ2-1, with D possibly TRBD1 on 6 matching bases. Germline CDR1 SGHTA, CDR2 FQGNSA. Trimming removed 5 bases from V and 15 bases from J, with 23 bases in between. The CDR3 has 14 residues. The DNA of the CDR3 is TGTGCCAGCAGCCCCGATCACAGGGATGGAGAGATGTTCTTC. Translated: CASSPDHRDGEMFF.

This clone has more than one count but fewer than ten. The V call is TRBV28, the J call TRBJ1-5; D not resolved. Deletions cut 6 bases from V and 10 bases from J, with 13 bases between. From germline, CDR1 is MDHEN and CDR2 SYDVKM. The CDR3 contains 12 residues. This chain's CDR3 is CASRTRLNPQHF. The CDR3 DNA reads TGTGCCAGCAGGACACGGTTGAATCCCCAGCATTTT.

This clone has just a few counts. The V and J genes are TRBV29-1 and TRBJ2-7; 9 nucleotides line up with TRBD1. V shed 0 bases, J shed 0 bases, and the junction held 3 bases outside the gene matches. This CDR3 comprises 15 residues. Germline V lookup: CDR1 SQVTM, CDR2 ANQGSEA. CDR3 in amino acids: CSVEEGDRVSYEQYF. In nucleotides, the CDR3 is TGCAGCGTTGAAGAAGGGGACAGGGTCTCCTACGAGCAGTACTTC.

This clone occurred a few times. This sequence joins TRBV7-2 and TRBJ2-7, with TRBD2 identical over 13 bases. Looked up from germline, CDR1 is SGHTA and CDR2 is FQGNSA. Trimming cost V 4 bases and J 4 bases; bases outside gene matches: 1. The CDR3 runs 14 residues. The CDR3 protein is CASSSGLAGYEQYF. The CDR3 nucleotides are TGTGCCAGCAGCTCGGGACTAGCGGGATACGAGCAGTACTTC.

V gene TRBV28 combines with J gene TRBJ2-1, with D perhaps TRBD2 (6 bases). Trimming removed 4 bases at V and 8 bases at J, with 15 bases between. The CDR3 consists of 14 residues. Germline-derived CDR1 and CDR2 are MDHEN and SYDVKM. The CDR3 coding sequence is TGTGCCAGCAGTTCCGGGAGCCCGAGGGATGAGCAGTTCTTC. It specifies CASSSGSPRDEQFF.

In its sample, this clone was seen a few times. The rearrangement uses TRBV9 and TRBJ2-1; D is possibly TRBD2 (6 bases). In germline, CDR1 is SGDLS, CDR2 YYNGEE. Trimming stripped 0 bases from V and 0 bases from J, with 13 bases between. The CDR3 consists of 17 residues. CDR3 in amino acids: CASSVAGDLSSYNEQFF. Here the CDR3 DNA reads TGTGCCAGCAGCGTAGCGGGAGATCTTAGCTCCTACAATGAGCAGTTCTTC.

This clone showed up just a few times. The chain employs TRBV6-6 and TRBJ2-5; TRBD2 agrees at 8 bases. Germline V gene sequence: CDR1 MNHNY, CDR2 SVGAGI (reference sequence). The CDR3 sequence is 14 residues long. With V trimmed by 8 bases and J by 5 bases, 10 bases remained unmatched. CDR3 nucleotides: TGTGCCAGCCTTGATACTAGCGGTTTGGAGACCCAGTACTTC. Protein sequence: CASLDTSGLETQYF.

The V and J genes are TRBV30 and TRBJ1-3; D not resolved. V was pared by 0 bases and J by 0 bases, with 6 bases between. From germline, CDR1 is GTSNPN and CDR2 SVGIG (reference sequence). This CDR3 region has 14 residues. The CDR3 spells CAWSVAFSGNTIYF. For the CDR3, the DNA is TGTGCCTGGAGTGTAGCCTTCTCTGGAAACACCATATATTTT. Full variable domain (rest looked up from reference TRBV30 and TRBJ1-3): SQTIHQWPATLVQPVGSPLSLECTVEGTSNPNLYWYRQAAGRGLQLLFYSVGIGQISSEVPQNLSASRPQDRQFILSSKKLLLSDSGFYLCAWSVAFSGNTIYFGEGSWLTVV.

This sequence joins TRBV28 and TRBJ2-7; 9 positions agree with TRBD2. The CDR3 totals 15 residues. J was trimmed by 3 bases and V by 4 bases; bases with no gene match: 7. Germline V gene data show CDR1 as MDHEN and CDR2 as SYDVKM. CDR3 region: CASSYRLAGYYEQYF. The CDR3 nucleotides are TGTGCCAGCAGTTACCGGCTAGCGGGGTACTACGAGCAGTACTTC.

The chain has TRBV2 and TRBJ1-2, with TRBD1 as a possible D gene (5 bases). The germline V gene has CDR1 SNHLY and CDR2 FYNNEI. The CDR3 extends over 14 amino acids. V lost 1 base and J lost 4, with 10 bases in between. CDR3 protein: CASSEDQGPYGYTF. CDR3 DNA: TGTGCCAGCAGTGAAGATCAGGGCCCCTATGGCTACACCTTC. Full variable domain (remainder filled in from reference TRBV2 and TRBJ1-2): EPEVTQTPSHQVTQMGQEVILRCVPISNHLYFYWYRQILGQKVEFLVSFYNNEISEKSEIFDDQFSVERPDGSNFTLKIRSTKLEDSAMYFCASSEDQGPYGYTFGSGTRLTVV.

The chain combines TRBV7-2 with TRBJ2-3; D unresolved. V gave up 5 bases and J gave up 3 bases, with 12 bases separating them. CDR1 is SGHTA, CDR2 FQGNSA, per germline. The CDR3 runs 14 residues. The DNA for the CDR3 is TGTGCCAGCAGCCCGATGGCCAGAACAGATACGCAGTATTTT. As protein: CASSPMARTDTQYF. The full variable domain, completed using reference TRBV7-2 and TRBJ2-3, is GAGVSQSPSNKVTEKGKDVELRCDPISGHTALYWYRQSLGQGLEFLIYFQGNSAPDKSGLPSDRFSAERTGGSVSTLTIQRTQQEDSAVYLCASSPMARTDTQYFGPGTRLTVL.

This sequence joins TRBV18 and TRBJ2-7; the D is unclear. This CDR3 region has 13 residues. Germline CDR1 reads KGHSH; CDR2 reads LQKENI. V lost 2 bases and J 7 bases, leaving 12 bases between the germline ends. Written as DNA, the CDR3 is TGTGCCAGCTCACCAGATCGAGGTAGGGAGCAGTACTTC. As protein: CASSPDRGREQYF.